This T cell receptor (beta chain) was sequenced in a study of shared clonotypes between healthy human individuals. This CDR3 contains 16 residues. Trimming stripped 7 bases from V and 8 bases from J, with 24 bases between. Germline V gives CDR1 ENHRY, CDR2 SYGVKD. Profiled with immunoSEQ multiplex PCR; TCRdb holds only in-frame clones, not every one. The sample yields millions of clones, approximately 93% seen once. Input material: naive CD4+ T cells from PBMCs. Indicated subset: CD45RA+ positively selected. The clonotype originates from a man between 18 and 35 years old in good health. Some clones in this sample may be carry-over from other donors' samples. The chain employs TRBV10-3 and TRBJ2-1; the D gene is possibly TRBD2 (6 bases). CDR3 bases: TGTGCCATCACCATGACCGGGACTGGGCCTTTGGATGAGCAGTTCTTC. Translated: CAITMTGTGPLDEQFF.